This paragraph covers one T cell receptor (beta chain) sequence. Clones were sequenced by immunoSEQ multiplex PCR, and TCRdb holds only the in-frame ones, with some missing. This table holds 200,000 to 250,000 clones, about 87% found once. The sample originates from a study of blood T cell repertoires in COVID-19. The CDR3 loop spans 14 amino acids. CDR1 MRHNA and CDR2 SNTAGT come from the germline V gene. V was clipped by 3 bases and J by 4 bases, with 9 bases between them. The TCR originated in a woman in her forties or fifties who had recovered from COVID-19. The chain has TRBV6-4 and TRBJ2-2; a possible D gene is TRBD1 (6 bases). Source material: PBMCs or T cells enriched from blood (not recorded which). Written as DNA, the CDR3 is TGTGCCAGCAGTGATAAGGGGGTCACCGGGGAGCTGTTTTTT. This gives the protein CASSDKGVTGELFF.